These T cell receptor beta chains were read from a single sample in a study of blood T cell repertoires in COVID-19. TCRdb's copy holds only in-frame clones and misses some; the assay was immunoSEQ multiplex PCR. The sample consists of 210,000 or so clones, roughly 84% of them appearing once. Input material: peripheral blood. The receptors here all came from a woman in her thirties or forties who had recovered from COVID-19. CDR3s include the opening cysteine and the closing phenylalanine or tryptophan. A D gene is named only where the DNA matches it firmly. Clone size appears in some rows only: once, few, many, or a class for an expanded clone.

clone_size: once
d_call: TRBD2
v_call: TRBV9
j_call: TRBJ2-1
cdr3_aa: CASSVGTSGFNEQFF
cdr3_nt: TGTGCCAGCAGCGTCGGGACTAGCGGGTTCAATGAGCAGTTCTTC

clone_size: -
d_call: -
v_call: TRBV6-4
j_call: TRBJ2-1
cdr3_aa: CASSGLSQSSYNEQFF
cdr3_nt: TGTGCCAGCAGTGGACTATCACAGAGCTCCTACAATGAGCAGTTCTTC

clone_size: -
d_call: TRBD1
v_call: TRBV24-1
j_call: TRBJ2-1
cdr3_aa: CATSPRDRGWNEQFF
cdr3_nt: TGTGCCACCAGTCCCCGGGACAGGGGGTGGAATGAGCAGTTCTTC

clone_size: -
d_call: -
v_call: TRBV5-6
j_call: TRBJ1-5
cdr3_aa: CARRRGGGSNQPQHF
cdr3_nt: TGTGCCCGCCGCCGCGGGGGGGGCAGCAATCAGCCCCAGCATTTT

clone_size: -
d_call: -
v_call: TRBV11-2
j_call: TRBJ2-7
cdr3_aa: CASSVTGLSAYEQYF
cdr3_nt: TGTGCCAGCAGCGTAACGGGACTTTCCGCCTACGAGCAGTACTTC

clone_size: -
d_call: TRBD2
v_call: TRBV3-1/TRBV3-2
j_call: TRBJ2-1
cdr3_aa: CASSRTSSYNEQFF
cdr3_nt: TGTGCCAGCAGCCGGACTAGTTCTTACAATGAGCAGTTCTTC

clone_size: -
d_call: TRBD2
v_call: TRBV5-1
j_call: TRBJ2-2
cdr3_aa: CASRTSGNTGELFF
cdr3_nt: TGCGCCAGCAGAACTAGCGGGAACACCGGGGAGCTGTTTTTT

clone_size: -
d_call: TRBD2
v_call: TRBV5-1
j_call: TRBJ2-3
cdr3_aa: CASSLPSGGTDTQYF
cdr3_nt: TGCGCCAGCAGCTTGCCTAGCGGAGGCACAGATACGCAGTATTTT

clone_size: -
d_call: TRBD1
v_call: TRBV9
j_call: TRBJ1-1
cdr3_aa: CASSVRQGGNTEAFF
cdr3_nt: TGTGCCAGCAGCGTTCGACAGGGGGGGAACACTGAAGCTTTCTTT

clone_size: -
d_call: -
v_call: TRBV18
j_call: TRBJ1-1
cdr3_aa: CASSPPSGIRNTEAFF
cdr3_nt: TGTGCCAGCTCACCACCGTCAGGGATCAGGAACACTGAAGCTTTCTTT

clone_size: -
d_call: TRBD1
v_call: TRBV3-1/TRBV3-2
j_call: TRBJ1-6
cdr3_aa: CASSQRTGARNSPLHF
cdr3_nt: TGTGCCAGCAGCCAACGAACAGGGGCGAGGAATTCACCCCTCCACTTT

clone_size: -
d_call: -
v_call: TRBV4-3
j_call: TRBJ2-7
cdr3_aa: CASSQEQGYEQYF
cdr3_nt: TGCGCCAGCAGCCAAGAACAGGGCTACGAGCAGTACTTC

clone_size: -
d_call: -
v_call: TRBV29-1
j_call: TRBJ2-3
cdr3_aa: CSVVVASTDTQYF
cdr3_nt: TGCAGCGTTGTTGTAGCTAGCACAGATACGCAGTATTTT

clone_size: -
d_call: TRBD2
v_call: TRBV9
j_call: TRBJ2-7
cdr3_aa: CASSVSGTSGYEQYF
cdr3_nt: TGTGCCAGCAGCGTTTCCGGGACTAGCGGCTACGAGCAGTACTTC

clone_size: -
d_call: TRBD1
v_call: TRBV7-2
j_call: TRBJ2-1
cdr3_aa: CASSLGTGYNEQFF
cdr3_nt: TGTGCCAGCAGCTTGGGGACAGGCTACAATGAGCAGTTCTTC

clone_size: -
d_call: TRBD1
v_call: TRBV25-1
j_call: TRBJ2-2
cdr3_aa: CASSPGTGPTGELFF
cdr3_nt: TGTGCCAGCAGCCCAGGGACAGGGCCCACCGGGGAGCTGTTTTTT

clone_size: -
d_call: TRBD2
v_call: TRBV6-5
j_call: TRBJ2-7
cdr3_aa: CASMGLAGPIYEQYF
cdr3_nt: TGTGCCAGCATGGGACTAGCGGGACCTATCTACGAGCAGTACTTC

clone_size: -
d_call: -
v_call: TRBV6-5
j_call: TRBJ1-5
cdr3_aa: CASQGRSNQPQHF
cdr3_nt: TGTGCCAGCCAGGGTAGGAGCAATCAGCCCCAGCATTTT

clone_size: -
d_call: TRBD2
v_call: TRBV27
j_call: TRBJ2-7
cdr3_aa: CASSTPGLDGFGKQYF
cdr3_nt: TGTGCCAGCAGTACTCCCGGACTAGACGGGTTCGGTAAGCAGTACTTC

clone_size: -
d_call: TRBD2
v_call: TRBV7-2
j_call: TRBJ2-7
cdr3_aa: CASSLEFVREGAYEQYF
cdr3_nt: TGTGCCAGCAGCTTAGAGTTTGTCCGGGAGGGGGCCTACGAGCAGTACTTC

clone_size: once
d_call: -
v_call: TRBV5-8
j_call: TRBJ1-5
cdr3_aa: CASSVRSQPQHF
cdr3_nt: TGTGCCAGCAGCGTGAGGAGCCAGCCCCAGCATTTT

clone_size: once
d_call: -
v_call: TRBV6-5
j_call: TRBJ1-6
cdr3_aa: CASSYKYGSYNSPLHF
cdr3_nt: TGTGCCAGCAGTTACAAGTACGGCTCCTATAATTCACCCCTCCACTTT

clone_size: -
d_call: -
v_call: TRBV7-8
j_call: TRBJ2-7
cdr3_aa: CASSSPYRADHEQYF
cdr3_nt: TGTGCCAGCAGCTCCCCTTACAGGGCGGACCACGAGCAGTACTTC

clone_size: -
d_call: TRBD1
v_call: TRBV4-3
j_call: TRBJ2-1
cdr3_aa: CASSSRARDSDNEQFF
cdr3_nt: TGCGCCAGCAGCTCGCGAGCCCGGGACAGCGACAATGAGCAGTTCTTC

clone_size: -
d_call: -
v_call: TRBV19
j_call: TRBJ2-1
cdr3_aa: CASSIAFEQFF
cdr3_nt: TGTGCCAGTAGTATAGCATTTGAGCAGTTCTTC

clone_size: -
d_call: -
v_call: TRBV30
j_call: TRBJ1-1
cdr3_aa: CAWTGVETEAFF
cdr3_nt: TGTGCCTGGACAGGGGTTGAGACTGAAGCTTTCTTT

clone_size: few
d_call: -
v_call: TRBV5-1
j_call: TRBJ2-7
cdr3_aa: CASSFRGEQGSYEQYF
cdr3_nt: TGCGCCAGCAGCTTTCGGGGAGAACAGGGATCCTACGAGCAGTACTTC

clone_size: -
d_call: -
v_call: TRBV28
j_call: TRBJ2-2
cdr3_aa: CASSLGGSYAGELFF
cdr3_nt: TGTGCCAGCAGTTTAGGAGGTTCTTATGCCGGGGAGCTGTTTTTT

clone_size: -
d_call: TRBD1
v_call: TRBV10-3
j_call: TRBJ1-1
cdr3_aa: CAIREDRASEAFF
cdr3_nt: TGTGCCATCAGAGAGGACAGGGCATCTGAAGCTTTCTTT

clone_size: once
d_call: TRBD2
v_call: TRBV27
j_call: TRBJ2-2
cdr3_aa: CASSSPGTSGRFAGELFF
cdr3_nt: TGTGCCAGCAGTTCCCCCGGGACTAGCGGGAGGTTCGCCGGGGAGCTGTTTTTT

clone_size: -
d_call: -
v_call: TRBV5-1
j_call: TRBJ2-7
cdr3_aa: CASSPRTGGGYEQYF
cdr3_nt: TGCGCCAGCAGCCCTCGTACCGGGGGTGGTTACGAGCAGTACTTC

clone_size: -
d_call: -
v_call: TRBV13
j_call: TRBJ1-5
cdr3_aa: CASSHSWGNQPQHF
cdr3_nt: TGTGCCAGCAGTCACAGTTGGGGCAATCAGCCCCAGCATTTT

clone_size: once
d_call: -
v_call: TRBV6-1
j_call: TRBJ2-7
cdr3_aa: CASSGSTAQETYEQYF
cdr3_nt: TGTGCCAGCAGTGGCTCGACAGCCCAGGAGACTTACGAGCAGTACTTC

clone_size: -
d_call: -
v_call: TRBV7-8
j_call: TRBJ2-7
cdr3_aa: CASSLAGDRYEQYF
cdr3_nt: TGTGCCAGCAGCTTAGCAGGGGATCGCTACGAGCAGTACTTC

clone_size: once
d_call: -
v_call: TRBV19
j_call: TRBJ1-2
cdr3_aa: CASRTPPNYGYTF
cdr3_nt: TGTGCCAGTCGGACACCTCCTAACTATGGCTACACCTTC

clone_size: -
d_call: -
v_call: TRBV5-1
j_call: TRBJ2-5
cdr3_aa: CASDRSTGKQETQYF
cdr3_nt: TGCGCCAGCGATCGGTCCACGGGGAAGCAAGAGACCCAGTACTTC

clone_size: -
d_call: -
v_call: TRBV7-2
j_call: TRBJ2-7
cdr3_aa: CASSLQYEQYF
cdr3_nt: TGTGCCAGCAGCTTACAGTACGAGCAGTACTTC

clone_size: -
d_call: -
v_call: TRBV6-5
j_call: TRBJ2-7
cdr3_aa: CASTPTGMRTLEQYF
cdr3_nt: TGTGCCAGCACCCCCACCGGGATGAGGACTCTCGAGCAGTACTTC

clone_size: -
d_call: TRBD2
v_call: TRBV7-9
j_call: TRBJ2-1
cdr3_aa: CASSSGTSEYNEQFF
cdr3_nt: TGTGCCAGCAGCTCCGGGACTAGCGAATACAATGAGCAGTTCTTC

clone_size: -
d_call: -
v_call: TRBV29-1
j_call: TRBJ2-1
cdr3_aa: CSDLELGGVYNEQFF
cdr3_nt: TGCAGCGACCTCGAACTAGGGGGGGTTTACAATGAGCAGTTCTTC

clone_size: -
d_call: -
v_call: TRBV6-5
j_call: TRBJ1-6
cdr3_aa: CASTRQAQNSPLHF
cdr3_nt: TGTGCCAGCACCAGACAGGCCCAAAATTCACCCCTCCACTTT

clone_size: -
d_call: -
v_call: TRBV5-4
j_call: TRBJ2-3
cdr3_aa: CASSNDYAVTDTQYF
cdr3_nt: TGTGCCAGCAGCAATGACTACGCTGTAACAGATACGCAGTATTTT

clone_size: -
d_call: -
v_call: TRBV4-1
j_call: TRBJ1-2
cdr3_aa: CASSQVFKPTGTHDGYTF
cdr3_nt: TGCGCCAGCAGCCAAGTATTCAAACCAACCGGGACACACGATGGCTACACCTTC

clone_size: -
d_call: TRBD2
v_call: TRBV6-5
j_call: TRBJ2-3
cdr3_aa: CATRLAGYDTQYF
cdr3_nt: TGTGCCACTCGACTAGCGGGATATGATACGCAGTATTTT

clone_size: few
d_call: TRBD1
v_call: TRBV19
j_call: TRBJ2-3
cdr3_aa: CASTTGTTDTQYF
cdr3_nt: TGTGCCAGCACGACAGGGACCACAGATACGCAGTATTTT

clone_size: -
d_call: TRBD2
v_call: TRBV29-1
j_call: TRBJ2-1
cdr3_aa: CSGLSSGAYNEQFF
cdr3_nt: TGCAGCGGACTGAGCAGCGGGGCGTACAATGAGCAGTTCTTC

clone_size: few
d_call: -
v_call: TRBV6-5
j_call: TRBJ2-1
cdr3_aa: CASRKTEYNEQFF
cdr3_nt: TGTGCCAGCAGAAAGACAGAGTACAATGAGCAGTTCTTC

clone_size: -
d_call: TRBD1
v_call: TRBV5-1
j_call: TRBJ1-1
cdr3_aa: CASSHSAAGTGDTEAFF
cdr3_nt: TGCGCCAGCAGCCATTCCGCTGCTGGGACAGGAGACACTGAAGCTTTCTTT

clone_size: -
d_call: -
v_call: TRBV4-1
j_call: TRBJ1-1
cdr3_aa: CASSQGPGDITEAFF
cdr3_nt: TGCGCCAGCAGCCAAGGCCCGGGGGATATTACTGAAGCTTTCTTT

clone_size: -
d_call: TRBD2
v_call: TRBV24-1
j_call: TRBJ2-1
cdr3_aa: CATSDIGLANYNEQFF
cdr3_nt: TGTGCCACCAGTGATATTGGACTAGCGAACTACAATGAGCAGTTCTTC

clone_size: -
d_call: TRBD2
v_call: TRBV7-9
j_call: TRBJ2-1
cdr3_aa: CASSSGLADLQQFF
cdr3_nt: TGTGCCAGCAGCTCGGGACTAGCGGACCTTCAACAGTTCTTC

clone_size: -
d_call: TRBD1
v_call: TRBV18
j_call: TRBJ2-7
cdr3_aa: CASSPTPSGGTYEQYF
cdr3_nt: TGTGCCAGCTCACCAACCCCTTCAGGGGGAACCTACGAGCAGTACTTC

clone_size: -
d_call: TRBD1
v_call: TRBV6-5
j_call: TRBJ1-5
cdr3_aa: CASRLQGYQPQHF
cdr3_nt: TGTGCCAGCAGGTTACAGGGGTATCAGCCCCAGCATTTT

clone_size: -
d_call: TRBD2
v_call: TRBV27
j_call: TRBJ2-1
cdr3_aa: CASRSLAGGYNEQFF
cdr3_nt: TGTGCCAGCAGATCGCTAGCGGGTGGGTACAATGAGCAGTTCTTC

clone_size: -
d_call: -
v_call: TRBV29-1
j_call: TRBJ1-2
cdr3_aa: CSVYGQPNYGYTF
cdr3_nt: TGCAGCGTTTACGGACAACCTAACTATGGCTACACCTTC

clone_size: -
d_call: -
v_call: TRBV5-4
j_call: TRBJ1-3
cdr3_aa: CASSSGSRNTIYF
cdr3_nt: TGTGCCAGCAGCTCCGGGAGCAGAAACACCATATATTTT

clone_size: -
d_call: TRBD1
v_call: TRBV5-1
j_call: TRBJ1-2
cdr3_aa: CASSLGGIVRDSHYGYTF
cdr3_nt: TGCGCCAGCAGCTTGGGGGGGATCGTTCGGGACAGCCACTATGGCTACACCTTC

clone_size: -
d_call: -
v_call: TRBV21-1
j_call: TRBJ1-1
cdr3_aa: CARREAFF
cdr3_nt: TGTGCCAGGAGGGAAGCTTTCTTT

clone_size: once
d_call: -
v_call: TRBV7-6
j_call: TRBJ1-1
cdr3_aa: CASSQGNEAFF
cdr3_nt: TGTGCCAGCAGCCAGGGTAATGAAGCTTTCTTT

clone_size: -
d_call: TRBD1
v_call: TRBV18
j_call: TRBJ2-2
cdr3_aa: CASSPSKDRGVFF
cdr3_nt: TGTGCCAGCTCACCAAGCAAGGACAGGGGGGTGTTTTTT